This T cell receptor beta chain was observed in a study of cytotoxic CD8 clonotypes in ibrutinib-treated CLL. Profiling relied on immunoSEQ multiplex PCR, and the TCRdb table lists in-frame clones only, not all of them. Among about 45,000 clones, over 60% were seen once, and the ten largest hold about 22%. The V gene lost 3 bases and the J gene lost 7 bases, with 15 bases spanning the gap. Germline lookup yields CDR1 KGHSH and CDR2 LQKENI. This CDR3 is built from 14 residues. General study findings and limits: The study found baseline clonality above age-matched healthy donors, tracking circulating CD8+ T-cell counts.

The sample holds a few counts of this clone. What it recognizes is unknown. The sequence was obtained from a human donor with chronic lymphocytic leukemia. Sequenced here: PBMCs, sampled after 24 months of ibrutinib treatment. This chain links TRBV18 with TRBJ1-1; D ambiguous. The CDR3 loop is CASSPTIRTLEAFF. The CDR3 DNA sequence: TGTGCCAGCTCACCTACCATTCGCACCCTTGAAGCTTTCTTT. Full variable domain (rest looked up from reference TRBV18 and TRBJ1-1): NAGVMQNPRHLVRRRGQEARLRCSPMKGHSHVYWYRQLPEEGLKFMVYLQKENIIDESGMPKERFSAEFPKEGPSILRIQQVVRGDSAAYFCASSPTIRTLEAFFGQGTRLTVV.